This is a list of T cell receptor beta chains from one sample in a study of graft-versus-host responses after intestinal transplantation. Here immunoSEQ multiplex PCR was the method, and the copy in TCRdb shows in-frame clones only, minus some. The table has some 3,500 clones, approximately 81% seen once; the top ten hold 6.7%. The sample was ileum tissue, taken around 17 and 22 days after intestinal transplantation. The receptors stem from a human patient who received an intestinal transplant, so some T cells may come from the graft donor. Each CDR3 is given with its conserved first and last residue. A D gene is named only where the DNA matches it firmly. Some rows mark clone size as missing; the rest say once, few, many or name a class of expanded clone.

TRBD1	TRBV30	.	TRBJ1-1	CAWNQGGVSTEAFF	TGTGCCTGGAACCAGGGGGGAGTGAGCACTGAAGCTTTCTTT
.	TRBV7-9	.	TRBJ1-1	CASSSPQFREAFF	TGTGCCAGCAGCTCACCACAATTTCGTGAAGCTTTCTTT
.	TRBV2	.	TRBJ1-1	CASSPQRFTEAFF	TGTGCCAGCAGCCCTCAAAGATTCACTGAAGCTTTCTTT
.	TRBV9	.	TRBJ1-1	CASSVGGGSLLNTEAFF	TGTGCCAGCAGCGTAGGAGGTGGGTCCCTATTGAACACTGAAGCTTTCTTT
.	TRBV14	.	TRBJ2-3	CASSHWASGTDTQYF	TGTGCCAGCAGCCATTGGGCTAGCGGCACAGATACGCAGTATTTT
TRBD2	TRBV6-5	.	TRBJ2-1	CASSLAGGPNNEQFF	TGTGCCAGCAGCCTAGCGGGGGGCCCGAACAATGAGCAGTTCTTC
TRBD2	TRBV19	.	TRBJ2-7	CASSRTSGGFYEQYF	TGTGCCAGTAGCAGGACTAGCGGGGGGTTTTACGAGCAGTACTTC
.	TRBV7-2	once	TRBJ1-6	CASSLGAGSSPLHF	TGTGCCAGCAGCTTAGGTGCAGGTTCTTCACCCCTCCACTTT
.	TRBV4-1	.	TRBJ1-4	CASSHFGGGFTNEKLFF	TGCGCCAGCAGCCATTTTGGAGGGGGATTCACTAATGAAAAACTGTTTTTT
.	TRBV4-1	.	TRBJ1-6	CASSTLNLHRSPLHF	TGCGCCAGCAGCACACTTAATTTACATCGTTCACCCCTCCACTTT
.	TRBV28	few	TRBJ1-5	CASRLRGFQPQHF	TGTGCCAGCCGTTTACGGGGCTTTCAGCCCCAGCATTTT
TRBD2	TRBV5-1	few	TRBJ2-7	CASSDLIAGGGYEQYF	TGCGCCAGCAGCGACCTTATAGCGGGGGGGGGATACGAGCAGTACTTC
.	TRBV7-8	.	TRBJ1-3	CASSNLGNTIYF	TGTGCCAGCAGCAATTTGGGAAACACCATATATTTT
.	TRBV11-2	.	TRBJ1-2	CASSLAGIGAMGGYTF	TGTGCCAGCAGCTTAGCAGGGATTGGGGCTATGGGTGGCTACACCTTC
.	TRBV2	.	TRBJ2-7	CASSGRGQSFYEQYF	TGTGCCAGCAGTGGTCGAGGGCAATCCTTTTACGAGCAGTACTTC
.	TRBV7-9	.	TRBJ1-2	CASSLSEVVYGYTF	TGTGCCAGCAGCTTATCCGAGGTAGTATATGGCTACACCTTC
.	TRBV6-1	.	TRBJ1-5	CASSDLGISNQPQHF	TGTGCCAGCAGTGATCTGGGGATCAGCAATCAGCCCCAGCATTTT
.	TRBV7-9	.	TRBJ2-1	CASREGGGPPGHNEQFF	TGTGCCAGCAGGGAAGGGGGGGGGCCGCCTGGGCACAATGAGCAGTTCTTC
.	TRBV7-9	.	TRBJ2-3	CASSPRVADPTDTQYF	TGTGCCAGCAGCCCCAGGGTAGCAGATCCCACAGATACGCAGTATTTT
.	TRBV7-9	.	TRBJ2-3	CASSSASGGRSTDTQYF	TGTGCCAGCAGCTCCGCTTCGGGCGGGCGTAGCACAGATACGCAGTATTTT
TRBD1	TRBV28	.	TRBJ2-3	CASSLSPGTGGSTDTQYF	TGTGCCAGCAGTTTATCCCCCGGGACAGGGGGGTCCACAGATACGCAGTATTTT
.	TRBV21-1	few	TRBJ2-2	CASSPRAGRTNTGELFF	TGTGCCAGCAGCCCTAGGGCGGGGCGGACGAACACCGGGGAGCTGTTTTTT
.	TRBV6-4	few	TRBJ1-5	CASAPEFNQPQHF	TGTGCCAGCGCGCCTGAGTTCAATCAGCCCCAGCATTTT
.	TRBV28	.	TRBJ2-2	CASTRSGGSYTRSNTGELFF	TGTGCCAGCACCCGAAGTGGGGGCTCCTACACCCGATCAAACACCGGGGAGCTGTTTTTT